The present TCR beta chain was sequenced within a study of blood T cells in healthy people across ages. Next came a second PCR, run for about 6 to 12 cycles, which used a sample-barcoded 5' primer along with a J-beta primer mix. The authors tagged each cDNA molecule using a template-switch adaptor with 12 random nucleotides. Using its own MiXCR run on the 5' RACE reads, TCRdb lists one record per CDR3 protein. The sample holds 870,000 or so distinct CDR3 sequences, 29% seen once. General observations from the study: As age increased, TCR beta diversity per million T cells fell in a roughly linear fashion. Total diversity from one million sequenced T cells was likely underestimated.

There were at least 5.5 micrograms of total RNA extracted from every sample. This clonotype was counted many times. Its antigen is not identified. CDR3 length: 14 residues. The source of this sequence is a woman at least 80 years old in good health. The chain links TRBV21-1 to TRBJ2-7; no DNA check was done on the table's D call, TRBD1. TRBV21-1 is a documented pseudogene. Sequencing was done on a sample of blood. The CDR3 coding sequence is TGTGCCAGCAGCAAAGCGCGACAGAGTAACGAGCAGTACTTC. Encoded protein: CASSKARQSNEQYF.